This TCR beta chain is from a study of cytomegalovirus exposure and HLA in healthy donors. Study details: Caucasian-associated ancestry cluster membership applied to around 80% of nearly 400 genotyped donors. Study-wide results and caveats: In an earlier analysis, in roughly 580 donors, most V segments appeared productive either ~87% or ~30% of the time. A later look showed TCR association rates differing by HLA locus, highest for DRB1 and lowest for HLA-C.

Unmatched junction bases numbered 12, after V lost 1 base and J lost 2 bases. CDR1 is SNHLY and CDR2 is FYNNEI in the germline V gene. The CDR3 has 18 amino acids. Use of 60 Vbeta and 13 Jbeta primers characterized the PCR. The repertoire was sequenced with immunoSEQ multiplex PCR; TCRdb's copy has only in-frame clones and lacks some. The data hold some 96,000 clones, with around 80% observed a single time. Of note for this clone: The antigen is unknown.

Samples came from healthy bone marrow donors. Sequences were obtained from PBMCs. This clonotype originated in a woman in her sixties or seventies in good health and CMV-seronegative. V is TRBV2 and J is TRBJ2-7; TRBD2 matches at 9 bases. CDR3 nucleotide sequence: TGTGCCAGCAGTGAAGGGGGTGCTAGCGGGAAGGCGGCCTACGAGCAGTACTTC. This codes for CASSEGGASGKAAYEQYF.